The clone carrying this T cell receptor (beta chain) was detected only once. As yet, its antigen is unknown. The repertoire was sequenced with immunoSEQ multiplex PCR; TCRdb's copy has only in-frame clones and lacks some. This sample has about 130,000 clones, with about nine tenths found just once. These data originate in a study of T cell responses to AZD1222 COVID-19 vaccine. Study-wide results and caveats: Reportedly, nearly half of unique spike TCRs recognized epitopes outside B.1.351/B.1.1.7 mutations. Spike-specific TCR breadth and depth were elevated following two AZD1222 doses. It was only after the peak T cell response that any repertoires were sampled. Among vaccine-associated CD4 TCRs, coverage spanned spike, with dominance at 160-218 and 743-854.

Sequences were derived from peripheral blood, sampled on day 0 of AZD1222 vaccination. The receptor comes from an adult in good health.

CDR3 nucleotide sequence: TGTGCCAGCAGCAGAGGGACAGAGCTCAATCAGCCCCAGCATTTT. It codes for CASSRGTELNQPQHF. The chain has TRBV5-4 and TRBJ1-5; 7 bases line up with TRBD1. Germline V gene data show CDR1 as SGHNT and CDR2 as YYREEE (reference sequence). V was clipped by 4 bases and J by 3 bases; unmatched bases: 7. CDR3 size: 15 residues.